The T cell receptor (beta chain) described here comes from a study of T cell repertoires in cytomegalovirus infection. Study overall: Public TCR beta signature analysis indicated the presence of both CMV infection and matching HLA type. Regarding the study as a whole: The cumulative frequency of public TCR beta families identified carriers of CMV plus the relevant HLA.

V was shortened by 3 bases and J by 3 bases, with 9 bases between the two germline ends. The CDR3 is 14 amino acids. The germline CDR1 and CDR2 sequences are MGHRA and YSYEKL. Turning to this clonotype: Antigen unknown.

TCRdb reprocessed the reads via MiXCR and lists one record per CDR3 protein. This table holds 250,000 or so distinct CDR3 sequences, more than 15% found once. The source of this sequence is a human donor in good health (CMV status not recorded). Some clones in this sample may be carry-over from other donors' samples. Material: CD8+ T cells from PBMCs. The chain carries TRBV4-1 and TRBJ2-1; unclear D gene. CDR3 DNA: TGCGCCAGCAGCCAGAACGGAGACTACAATGAGCAGTTCTTC. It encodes CASSQNGDYNEQFF.